These T cell receptor beta chains were read from a single sample in a study of cytomegalovirus exposure and HLA in healthy donors. The method was immunoSEQ multiplex PCR; TCRdb's version includes in-frame clones alone and lacks a portion of them. The sample carries some 69,000 clones, around 95% recorded once. The sequenced sample consisted of PBMCs. These receptors were obtained from a man younger than 30 in good health and CMV-seropositive. Each CDR3 is given with its conserved first and last residue. A D gene is named only where the DNA matches it firmly. The size entry is marked missing in some rows and otherwise reads once, few, many or a size class.

v_call: TRBV6-6
j_call: TRBJ2-5
clone_size: .
d_call: TRBD2
cdr3_nt: TGTGCCAGCAGTTACTCAGGGGAGGGAGAGACCCAGTACTTC
cdr3_aa: CASSYSGEGETQYF

v_call: TRBV27
j_call: TRBJ1-1
clone_size: once
d_call: TRBD1
cdr3_nt: TGTGCCAGCAGTTTGACGGGACAGGGTAAGCACACTGAAGCTTTCTTT
cdr3_aa: CASSLTGQGKHTEAFF

v_call: TRBV6-1
j_call: TRBJ1-2
clone_size: .
d_call: TRBD1
cdr3_nt: TGTGCCAGCAGTGAACCCCGGGACAGCTATGGCTACACCTTC
cdr3_aa: CASSEPRDSYGYTF

v_call: TRBV29-1
j_call: TRBJ2-7
clone_size: .
d_call: .
cdr3_nt: TGCAGCGTCCAGGACAACTCCTACGAGCAGTACTTC
cdr3_aa: CSVQDNSYEQYF

v_call: TRBV14
j_call: TRBJ2-1
clone_size: .
d_call: .
cdr3_nt: TGTGCCAGCAGCCAAGTCAGGCAGTGGGACAACCGGGGCAATGAGCAGTTCTTC
cdr3_aa: CASSQVRQWDNRGNEQFF

v_call: TRBV30
j_call: TRBJ1-2
clone_size: few
d_call: .
cdr3_nt: TGTGCCTGGAGTGTATCGAGTACTAACTATGGCTACACCTTC
cdr3_aa: CAWSVSSTNYGYTF

v_call: TRBV5-6
j_call: TRBJ1-2
clone_size: .
d_call: TRBD1
cdr3_nt: TGTGCCAGCAGCTTGGACCCAGGGGGAGATGGCTACACCTTC
cdr3_aa: CASSLDPGGDGYTF

v_call: TRBV9
j_call: TRBJ2-3
clone_size: .
d_call: TRBD2
cdr3_nt: TGTGCCAGCAGCGATAGCGGGAGGTTTATCGATACGCAGTATTTT
cdr3_aa: CASSDSGRFIDTQYF

v_call: TRBV7-3
j_call: TRBJ2-5
clone_size: .
d_call: TRBD1
cdr3_nt: TGTGCCAGCAGCCCGGGACAGGAGTCGGGACAAGAGACCCAGTACTTC
cdr3_aa: CASSPGQESGQETQYF

v_call: TRBV4-1
j_call: TRBJ1-6
clone_size: .
d_call: TRBD1
cdr3_nt: TGCGCCAGCAGCCACAGACAGGGTTATAGTAATTCACCCCTCCACTTT
cdr3_aa: CASSHRQGYSNSPLHF

v_call: TRBV13
j_call: TRBJ2-7
clone_size: .
d_call: .
cdr3_nt: TGTGCCAGCAGCTCCGGCCCGGGACTCTGGGCCTACGAGCAGTACTTC
cdr3_aa: CASSSGPGLWAYEQYF

v_call: TRBV9
j_call: TRBJ2-7
clone_size: .
d_call: .
cdr3_nt: TGTGCCAGCAGCGTAGGAATGGGGCTGGCCTACGAGCAGTACTTC
cdr3_aa: CASSVGMGLAYEQYF

v_call: TRBV27
j_call: TRBJ2-7
clone_size: once
d_call: TRBD2
cdr3_nt: TGTGCCAGCAGTTTACTCGGTGGCGGGAGGAACGAGCAGTACTTC
cdr3_aa: CASSLLGGGRNEQYF

v_call: TRBV18
j_call: TRBJ1-5
clone_size: few
d_call: TRBD1
cdr3_nt: TGTGCCAGCTCACCAGTCGGACAGGGCCACCAGGACTATAGCAATCAGCCCCAGCATTTT
cdr3_aa: CASSPVGQGHQDYSNQPQHF

v_call: TRBV5-6
j_call: TRBJ1-5
clone_size: .
d_call: .
cdr3_nt: TGTGCCAGCAGCTTCAGGGCGGGCAATCAGCCCCAGCATTTT
cdr3_aa: CASSFRAGNQPQHF

v_call: TRBV7-6
j_call: TRBJ2-3
clone_size: .
d_call: TRBD2
cdr3_nt: TGTGCCAGCAGCTTAGATCTAGCGGGTGACACAGATACGCAGTATTTT
cdr3_aa: CASSLDLAGDTDTQYF

v_call: TRBV5-4
j_call: TRBJ2-3
clone_size: .
d_call: TRBD2
cdr3_nt: TGTGCCAGCAGCTCCTCGACAAGCATAATACTAGCGGGATTCACAGATACGCAGTATTTT
cdr3_aa: CASSSSTSIILAGFTDTQYF

v_call: TRBV9
j_call: TRBJ1-2
clone_size: .
d_call: TRBD1
cdr3_nt: TGTGCCAGCACAGGACAGGGATACTATGGCTACACCTTC
cdr3_aa: CASTGQGYYGYTF

v_call: TRBV18
j_call: TRBJ2-3
clone_size: .
d_call: TRBD1
cdr3_nt: TGTGCCAGCTCTACCTGGGACAGGGTGGCAGATACGCAGTATTTT
cdr3_aa: CASSTWDRVADTQYF

v_call: TRBV5-6
j_call: TRBJ2-1
clone_size: .
d_call: TRBD2
cdr3_nt: TGTGCCAGCAGGTTGCTAGAAGCGGGACGGAATGAGCAGTTCTTC
cdr3_aa: CASRLLEAGRNEQFF

v_call: TRBV27
j_call: TRBJ2-7
clone_size: .
d_call: .
cdr3_nt: TGTGCCAGCAGTTTCAGTTTTATGGGAGGAAGGTATCACGAGCAGTACTTC
cdr3_aa: CASSFSFMGGRYHEQYF

v_call: TRBV7-2
j_call: TRBJ2-2
clone_size: .
d_call: .
cdr3_nt: TGTGCCAGCAGCTTAACTGAACTGGGGCAGAACACCGGGGAGCTGTTTTTT
cdr3_aa: CASSLTELGQNTGELFF

v_call: TRBV29-1
j_call: TRBJ1-2
clone_size: .
d_call: TRBD1
cdr3_nt: TGCAGCGTTCCTCCGGGACAGGGGGATCACGACTATGGCTACACCTTC
cdr3_aa: CSVPPGQGDHDYGYTF

v_call: TRBV4-2
j_call: TRBJ2-3
clone_size: once
d_call: TRBD2
cdr3_nt: TGTGCCAGCAGCCAAGATGGGTTCCTAGCGGGAACAGATACGCAGTATTTT
cdr3_aa: CASSQDGFLAGTDTQYF

v_call: TRBV11-2
j_call: TRBJ1-2
clone_size: .
d_call: .
cdr3_nt: TGTGCCAGCAGTTCCCGCAGGGGTGGATATGGCTACACCTTC
cdr3_aa: CASSSRRGGYGYTF

v_call: TRBV19
j_call: TRBJ1-5
clone_size: .
d_call: TRBD1
cdr3_nt: TGTGCCAGTAGTCCCCTGGACAGGGACGGCAATCAGCCCCAGCATTTT
cdr3_aa: CASSPLDRDGNQPQHF

v_call: TRBV6-1
j_call: TRBJ1-5
clone_size: .
d_call: .
cdr3_nt: TGTGCCAGCAGTAACAGGGAGGGTGGGCCCCAGCATTTT
cdr3_aa: CASSNREGGPQHF

v_call: TRBV19
j_call: TRBJ1-5
clone_size: .
d_call: .
cdr3_nt: TGTGCCAGTAGTCGCACCCCCAGCGACGGAGATCAGCCCCAGCATTTT
cdr3_aa: CASSRTPSDGDQPQHF

v_call: TRBV5-6
j_call: TRBJ2-3
clone_size: .
d_call: TRBD1
cdr3_nt: TGTGCCAGCAGCCTACAGGGGGTGGGAGATACGCAGTATTTT
cdr3_aa: CASSLQGVGDTQYF

v_call: TRBV28
j_call: TRBJ1-5
clone_size: .
d_call: .
cdr3_nt: TGTGCCAGCAGTTTACGCTACTCAGTTGGAGGGTTCGTTCAGCCCCAGCATTTT
cdr3_aa: CASSLRYSVGGFVQPQHF

v_call: TRBV18
j_call: TRBJ2-1
clone_size: .
d_call: .
cdr3_nt: TGTGCCAGCTCACCACTCGTCCTCCTAGCCAATGAGCAGTTCTTC
cdr3_aa: CASSPLVLLANEQFF

v_call: TRBV11-2
j_call: TRBJ1-2
clone_size: few
d_call: TRBD1
cdr3_nt: TGTGCCAGCAGCTCTACAGGGGAGAGCTACACCTTC
cdr3_aa: CASSSTGESYTF

v_call: TRBV30
j_call: TRBJ1-2
clone_size: once
d_call: TRBD1
cdr3_nt: TGTGCCTGGACCCTCGACAGGGGGCTGAACTATGGCTACACCTTC
cdr3_aa: CAWTLDRGLNYGYTF

v_call: TRBV14
j_call: TRBJ2-7
clone_size: .
d_call: .
cdr3_nt: TGTGCCAGCAGCCAAGGATTTGGACTCCGAGCTTACGAGCAGTACTTC
cdr3_aa: CASSQGFGLRAYEQYF

v_call: TRBV19
j_call: TRBJ1-1
clone_size: .
d_call: TRBD1
cdr3_nt: TGTGCCAGTAGTCTTACAGGGGTTACTGAAGCTTTCTTT
cdr3_aa: CASSLTGVTEAFF

v_call: TRBV27
j_call: TRBJ1-2
clone_size: .
d_call: TRBD1
cdr3_nt: TGTGCCAGCAGTGTTTGCGGCACAGGGGGGGGGTATGGCTACACCTTC
cdr3_aa: CASSVCGTGGGYGYTF

v_call: TRBV2
j_call: TRBJ2-5
clone_size: .
d_call: TRBD1
cdr3_nt: TGTGCCAGCAAGGGGACAGGGCGAGAGACCCAGTACTTC
cdr3_aa: CASKGTGRETQYF

v_call: TRBV6-5
j_call: TRBJ2-2
clone_size: .
d_call: .
cdr3_nt: TGTGCCAGCACCTCAGGGGATTACACCGGGGAGCTGTTTTTT
cdr3_aa: CASTSGDYTGELFF

v_call: TRBV7-3
j_call: TRBJ1-3
clone_size: .
d_call: TRBD1
cdr3_nt: TGTGCCAGCAGCGCGGACAGGGGGGGAGACACCATATATTTT
cdr3_aa: CASSADRGGDTIYF

v_call: TRBV27
j_call: TRBJ2-2
clone_size: .
d_call: TRBD2
cdr3_nt: TGTGCCAGCAGTTACGCCCGGGGGGACGGGGAGCTGTTTTTT
cdr3_aa: CASSYARGDGELFF

v_call: TRBV4-1
j_call: TRBJ1-3
clone_size: .
d_call: .
cdr3_nt: TGCGCCAGCAGCCAAGATGGGGCTTCGGGAAACACCATATATTTT
cdr3_aa: CASSQDGASGNTIYF

v_call: TRBV18
j_call: TRBJ2-6
clone_size: .
d_call: .
cdr3_nt: TGTGCCAGCTCACCAGGGGCCGGGGCCAACGTCCTGACTTTC
cdr3_aa: CASSPGAGANVLTF

v_call: TRBV27
j_call: TRBJ2-3
clone_size: .
d_call: .
cdr3_nt: TGTGCCAGCAGCGACTTAGATACGCAGTATTTT
cdr3_aa: CASSDLDTQYF

v_call: TRBV27
j_call: TRBJ2-1
clone_size: .
d_call: TRBD2
cdr3_nt: TGTGCCAGCAGTCCCCAATTATCACGACTAGCGGGAAGGTACAATGAGCAGTTCTTC
cdr3_aa: CASSPQLSRLAGRYNEQFF

v_call: TRBV6-5
j_call: TRBJ1-1
clone_size: .
d_call: TRBD1
cdr3_nt: TGTGCCAGTGTACAGACAGGGGACACTGAAGCTTTCTTT
cdr3_aa: CASVQTGDTEAFF

v_call: TRBV2
j_call: TRBJ2-2
clone_size: .
d_call: TRBD1
cdr3_nt: TGTGCCAGCCGACAGGGAACCGGGGAGCTGTTTTTT
cdr3_aa: CASRQGTGELFF

v_call: TRBV6-1
j_call: TRBJ2-3
clone_size: .
d_call: TRBD2
cdr3_nt: TGTGCCAGCAAGCCGCGGGGGTTTAGCACAGATACGCAGTATTTT
cdr3_aa: CASKPRGFSTDTQYF

v_call: TRBV7-2
j_call: TRBJ2-1
clone_size: .
d_call: .
cdr3_nt: TGTGCCAGCAGCTCCTTCGGTTACTCCTACAATGAGCAGTTCTTC
cdr3_aa: CASSSFGYSYNEQFF

v_call: TRBV27
j_call: TRBJ2-3
clone_size: .
d_call: .
cdr3_nt: TGTGCCAGCAACGAACTAGGGGGGGCAAGCACAGATACGCAGTATTTT
cdr3_aa: CASNELGGASTDTQYF

v_call: TRBV15
j_call: TRBJ1-1
clone_size: .
d_call: .
cdr3_nt: TGTGCCACCAGCAGAGATCGACTAAACACTGAAGCTTTCTTT
cdr3_aa: CATSRDRLNTEAFF

v_call: TRBV4-3
j_call: TRBJ1-1
clone_size: .
d_call: .
cdr3_nt: TGCGCCAGCAGCCCGGCCTGGGGGCAGGCTGGGACTGAAGCTTTCTTT
cdr3_aa: CASSPAWGQAGTEAFF

v_call: TRBV7-2
j_call: TRBJ2-5
clone_size: .
d_call: TRBD2
cdr3_nt: TGTGCCAGCAGCTCCAGACTAGCCTACCAAGAGACCCAGTACTTC
cdr3_aa: CASSSRLAYQETQYF

v_call: TRBV28
j_call: TRBJ2-1
clone_size: .
d_call: .
cdr3_nt: TGTGCCAGCAGCCCCGGGACATCCTCCTACAATGAGCAGTTCTTC
cdr3_aa: CASSPGTSSYNEQFF

v_call: TRBV28
j_call: TRBJ2-1
clone_size: .
d_call: .
cdr3_nt: TGTGCCAGCAGTTTCCGGTCCGATGAGCAGTTCTTC
cdr3_aa: CASSFRSDEQFF

v_call: TRBV11-1
j_call: TRBJ1-6
clone_size: .
d_call: TRBD1
cdr3_nt: TGTGCCAGCAGCATTACCGCAGGGGGCGCGGCCTATAATTCACCCCTCCACTTT
cdr3_aa: CASSITAGGAAYNSPLHF

v_call: TRBV7-2
j_call: TRBJ2-5
clone_size: .
d_call: TRBD1
cdr3_nt: TGTGCCACCTCCCGGACAGGGGAGACCCAGTACTTC
cdr3_aa: CATSRTGETQYF

v_call: TRBV29-1
j_call: TRBJ2-2
clone_size: once
d_call: TRBD2
cdr3_nt: TGCAGCGTTGCTAGCGGGAGGGGTACCGGGGAGCTGTTTTTT
cdr3_aa: CSVASGRGTGELFF

v_call: TRBV28
j_call: TRBJ1-1
clone_size: .
d_call: TRBD1
cdr3_nt: TGTGCCAGCAGGGATACAGGGGGCACTGAAGCTTTCTTT
cdr3_aa: CASRDTGGTEAFF

v_call: TRBV28
j_call: TRBJ2-3
clone_size: .
d_call: .
cdr3_nt: TGTGCCAGCAGTTTACCGGAGACCACAGATACGCAGTATTTT
cdr3_aa: CASSLPETTDTQYF

v_call: TRBV27
j_call: TRBJ1-3
clone_size: .
d_call: .
cdr3_nt: TGTGCCAGCAGTGCCGGCGCAGGGCGGGAAAACACCATATATTTT
cdr3_aa: CASSAGAGRENTIYF